Listed below are T cell receptor beta chains from one sample, sequenced in a study of early T cells in non-severe SARS-CoV-2 infection. TCRdb processed the 5' RACE reads anew with MiXCR; each CDR3 protein has one entry. The sample contains roughly 55,000 distinct CDR3 sequences, 14% to 15% of which appear only once. The starting material was whole blood, obtained at baseline. These receptors came from an adult who was a healthcare worker with PCR-confirmed SARS-CoV-2 infection or an uninfected control (not recorded which). CDR3s include the opening cysteine and the closing phenylalanine or tryptophan. A D gene is named only where the DNA matches it firmly. For some rows the clone size is stated as once, few or many, or as a class when expanded; others skip it.

TRBJ1-2 | - | - | TRBV30 | CAWRHLRFNYGYTF | TGTGCCTGGAGGCATCTACGGTTTAACTATGGCTACACCTTC
TRBJ2-7 | - | few | TRBV30 | CAWQGHTSFSYEQYF | TGTGCCTGGCAGGGGCATACCTCCTTCTCCTACGAGCAGTACTTC
TRBJ2-1 | TRBD2 | few | TRBV7-6 | CASSLDGLAGVPVHNEQFF | TGTGCCAGCAGCTTGGACGGACTAGCGGGAGTCCCCGTTCACAATGAGCAGTTCTTC
TRBJ2-1 | TRBD2 | few | TRBV28 | CASSPSGSYNEQFF | TGTGCCAGCAGTCCTAGCGGGAGCTACAATGAGCAGTTCTTC
TRBJ2-2 | - | few | TRBV11-2 | CASSYLDTGELFF | TGTGCCAGCAGCTACTTAGACACCGGGGAGCTGTTTTTT
TRBJ2-3 | TRBD2 | many | TRBV5-4 | CASSPGTSGMSGTDTQYF | TGTGCCAGCAGCCCCGGGACTAGCGGGATGTCAGGCACAGATACGCAGTATTTT
TRBJ2-5 | - | many | TRBV2 | CASSINGTPVTETQYF | TGTGCCAGCAGCATAAACGGGACCCCAGTTACCGAGACCCAGTACTTC
TRBJ1-2 | - | - | TRBV14 | CASSHDRPTLNYGYTF | TGTGCCAGCAGCCATGATAGGCCCACACTTAACTATGGCTACACCTTC
TRBJ2-1 | TRBD2 | many | TRBV4-3 | CASSQGVAGVTYNEQFF | TGCGCCAGCAGCCAAGGTGTAGCGGGAGTGACCTACAATGAGCAGTTCTTC
TRBJ1-2 | - | few | TRBV7-2 | CASSLNSGAQVYGYTF | TGTGCCAGCAGCTTAAACTCAGGGGCTCAGGTCTATGGCTACACCTTC
TRBJ2-4 | TRBD2 | - | TRBV12-3/TRBV12-4 | CASSNLAGENIQYF | TGTGCCAGCAGTAACCTAGCGGGAGAGAACATTCAGTACTTC
TRBJ1-1 | - | many | TRBV7-2 | CASTPTNFNTEAFF | TGTGCCAGCACCCCGACGAACTTCAACACTGAAGCTTTCTTT
TRBJ2-1 | - | few | TRBV30 | CAWVPKESTSYNEQFF | TGTGCCTGGGTCCCTAAGGAGAGTACCTCCTACAATGAGCAGTTCTTC
TRBJ1-4 | - | - | TRBV29-1 | CSVRGGFTTNEKLFF | TGCAGCGTCAGAGGGGGGTTTACAACTAATGAAAAACTGTTTTTT
TRBJ2-1 | TRBD2 | - | TRBV29-1 | CSVEGVSGVYNEQFF | TGCAGCGTTGAAGGGGTCAGCGGGGTGTACAATGAGCAGTTCTTC
TRBJ2-5 | TRBD2 | many | TRBV11-2 | CASSRLGLAGGKGETQYF | TGTGCCAGCAGTCGTCTGGGACTAGCGGGGGGGAAAGGCGAGACCCAGTACTTC
TRBJ2-6 | TRBD1 | - | TRBV11-2 | CASSFLPTGQGISGANVLTF | TGTGCCAGCAGCTTTCTCCCGACGGGACAGGGGATATCTGGGGCCAACGTCCTGACTTTC
TRBJ2-3 | TRBD2 | few | TRBV29-1 | CSVESGAHTDTQYF | TGCAGCGTTGAAAGCGGGGCTCACACAGATACGCAGTATTTT
TRBJ2-6 | - | - | TRBV29-1 | CSVEGLGNLTF | TGCAGCGTTGAAGGGCTGGGGAACCTGACTTTC
TRBJ1-1 | - | few | TRBV5-5 | CASSLGMNTEAFF | TGTGCCAGCAGCTTGGGGATGAACACTGAAGCTTTCTTT
TRBJ1-1 | - | medium-sized | TRBV29-1 | CSVAPSTPANTEAFF | TGCAGCGTTGCCCCCTCGACGCCAGCGAACACTGAAGCTTTCTTT
TRBJ2-7 | TRBD2 | - | TRBV10-3 | CATLGGSGGQYF | TGTGCCACCCTGGGGGGGTCCGGCGGGCAGTACTTC
TRBJ2-5 | TRBD1 | few | TRBV10-3 | CAIKGTGAETQYF | TGTGCCATCAAAGGGACAGGGGCAGAGACCCAGTACTTC
TRBJ2-2 | - | few | TRBV9 | CASSVGVGPSTTNTGELFF | TGTGCCAGCAGCGTAGGTGTTGGACCATCAACTACGAACACCGGGGAGCTGTTTTTT
TRBJ2-1 | - | - | TRBV2 | CASSQGISNEQFF | TGTGCCAGCAGTCAGGGGATCAGCAATGAGCAGTTCTTC
TRBJ1-5 | - | few | TRBV12-3/TRBV12-4 | CASSPVSNQPQHF | TGTGCCAGCAGCCCGGTGAGCAATCAGCCCCAGCATTTT
TRBJ1-6 | - | many | TRBV10-3 | CAISEGATKGSPLHF | TGTGCCATCAGTGAGGGTGCTACCAAGGGATCACCCCTCCACTTT
TRBJ1-6 | - | few | TRBV20-1 | CSSTTGSTSYNSPLHF | TGCAGTTCCACCACAGGTTCAACCTCCTATAATTCACCCCTCCACTTT
TRBJ2-7 | TRBD2 | - | TRBV28 | CASNTITSGTYEQYF | TGTGCCAGCAACACCATCACTAGCGGGACCTACGAGCAGTACTTC
TRBJ2-7 | TRBD2 | - | TRBV7-2 | CASSSSGGYHEQYF | TGTGCCAGCAGCTCTAGCGGGGGGTATCACGAGCAGTACTTC